This is a list of T cell receptor beta chains from one sample in a study of CD8+CD57+ T cells in acquired aplastic anemia. Each CDR3 protein is one row after TCRdb ran MiXCR on the reads. The sample lists roughly 190,000 distinct CDR3 sequences; roughly half were seen once. Sequences were obtained from sorted CD4+, CD8+, or CD8+CD57+ T cells (not recorded which) from PBMCs. All receptors come from a human donor in good health, serving as a control. Both conserved end residues are part of each CDR3. The order of the fields is V gene, J gene, clone size, D gene, CDR3 protein, CDR3 DNA. The D gene is left open where the match is weak. For some rows the clone size is stated as once, few or many, or as a class when expanded; others skip it.

TRBV28	TRBJ1-2	-	-	CASSLPEGGYTF	TGTGCCAGCAGTTTACCAGAGGGTGGCTACACCTTC
TRBV7-2	TRBJ1-5	many	-	CASSSDGQPQHF	TGTGCCAGCAGCTCAGACGGGCAGCCCCAGCATTTT
TRBV20-1	TRBJ2-7	-	-	CSADDGYEEQYF	TGCAGTGCCGATGACGGGTACGAGGAGCAGTACTTC
TRBV10-2	TRBJ2-5	-	TRBD1	CASNAGTAQETQYF	TGCGCCAGCAACGCCGGGACAGCACAAGAGACCCAGTACTTC
TRBV30	TRBJ2-2	-	-	CAWKTGIPTGELFF	TGTGCCTGGAAAACAGGGATCCCCACCGGGGAGCTGTTTTTT
TRBV19	TRBJ1-6	-	TRBD1	CASNDRGRVSPLHF	TGTGCCAGTAACGACAGGGGGCGCGTTTCACCCCTCCACTTT
TRBV7-9	TRBJ2-5	-	-	CASSLEALGAQETQYF	TGTGCCAGCAGCTTAGAGGCCCTGGGTGCCCAAGAGACCCAGTACTTC
TRBV29-1	TRBJ1-2	-	-	CSVSDRDYGYTF	TGCAGCGTCTCGGACCGCGACTATGGCTACACCTTC
TRBV5-1	TRBJ1-1	-	TRBD1	CASSGQGRMNTEAFF	TGCGCCAGCAGCGGACAGGGCCGTATGAACACTGAAGCTTTCTTT
TRBV5-4	TRBJ2-2	many	-	CASSLGGGWDTGELFF	TGTGCCAGCAGCTTGGGGGGGGGCTGGGACACCGGGGAGCTGTTTTTT
TRBV5-1	TRBJ2-3	-	TRBD1	CASGLDRGGPPDTQYF	TGCGCCAGCGGCTTGGACAGGGGGGGACCCCCAGATACGCAGTATTTT
TRBV10-1	TRBJ2-7	many	TRBD1	CASSWTGGPGDEQYF	TGCGCCAGCAGCTGGACAGGGGGTCCTGGGGACGAGCAGTACTTC
TRBV6-1	TRBJ2-5	few	TRBD1	CASTSPDRGETQYF	TGTGCCAGCACCTCGCCCGACAGGGGGGAGACCCAGTACTTC
TRBV12-3/TRBV12-4	TRBJ1-1	many	-	CASSLGLWGMGNTEAFF	TGTGCCAGCAGTTTAGGTCTGTGGGGTATGGGGAACACTGAAGCTTTCTTT
TRBV9	TRBJ1-3	once	-	CASSLGTPSSGNTIYF	TGTGCCAGCAGCTTAGGGACACCTTCCTCTGGAAACACCATATATTTT
TRBV10-2	TRBJ1-6	-	TRBD1	CASNAGTGDSPLHF	TGCGCCAGCAACGCCGGGACAGGGGATTCACCCCTCCACTTT
TRBV20-1	TRBJ2-2	-	-	CSAYRTGELFF	TGCAGTGCTTACAGGACCGGGGAGCTGTTTTTT
TRBV7-3	TRBJ2-2	many	TRBD2	CASSRTSGNTGELFF	TGTGCCAGCAGCCGGACTAGCGGGAACACCGGGGAGCTGTTTTTT
TRBV7-9	TRBJ1-2	many	-	CASSLAGTAAYYGYTF	TGTGCCAGCAGCTTAGCGGGCACGGCAGCTTACTATGGCTACACCTTC
TRBV12-3/TRBV12-4	TRBJ1-6	-	TRBD1	CASSSDRGHNSPLHF	TGTGCCAGCAGTTCGGACAGGGGGCATAATTCACCCCTCCACTTT
TRBV15	TRBJ1-1	many	-	CATSRDTDTEAFF	TGTGCCACCAGCAGAGACACAGATACTGAAGCTTTCTTT
TRBV29-1	TRBJ1-1	-	-	CSVLGEGRANTEAFF	TGCAGCGTACTAGGGGAGGGACGGGCGAACACTGAAGCTTTCTTT
TRBV7-9	TRBJ1-4	-	-	CASSLVPTNEKLFF	TGTGCCAGCAGCTTAGTCCCAACTAATGAAAAACTGTTTTTT
TRBV15	TRBJ2-1	-	-	CATSRDLGGLHNEQFF	TGTGCCACCAGCAGAGATCTGGGGGGGCTACACAATGAGCAGTTCTTC
TRBV9	TRBJ2-5	many	TRBD2	CASSAPRGGLETQYF	TGTGCCAGCAGCGCCCCCCGGGGGGGCCTCGAGACCCAGTACTTC
TRBV2	TRBJ2-3	-	TRBD2	CASMLAGGWDTQYF	TGTGCCAGCATGCTAGCGGGGGGGTGGGATACGCAGTATTTT
TRBV19	TRBJ1-1	many	TRBD1	CASKTTGGGNTEAFF	TGTGCCAGTAAGACCACAGGGGGCGGGAACACTGAAGCTTTCTTT
TRBV15	TRBJ1-2	-	-	CATSRVRGVYGYTF	TGTGCCACAAGCAGAGTAAGGGGAGTCTATGGCTACACCTTC
TRBV10-2	TRBJ2-7	-	TRBD1	CASNAGTGSYYEQYF	TGCGCCAGCAACGCCGGGACAGGGTCTTACTACGAGCAGTACTTC
TRBV7-2	TRBJ2-5	-	TRBD2	CASSLLTSGGLETQYF	TGTGCCAGCAGCCTCCTGACTAGCGGGGGTTTAGAGACCCAGTACTTC
TRBV25-1	TRBJ2-2	-	-	CASSVQGRDTGELFF	TGTGCCAGCAGTGTACAGGGTAGGGACACCGGGGAGCTGTTTTTT
TRBV30	TRBJ1-4	-	TRBD1	CAGGQFHEKLVF	TGTGCCGGGGGACAGTTTCATGAAAAACTGGTTTTT
TRBV12-3/TRBV12-4	TRBJ1-2	many	-	CASSQDINYGYTF	TGTGCCAGCAGTCAGGACATAAACTATGGCTACACCTTC
TRBV2	TRBJ1-4	many	-	CASSNRGYNEKLFF	TGTGCCAGCAGCAATAGGGGGTATAATGAAAAACTGTTTTTT
TRBV9	TRBJ2-3	-	-	CASSVPGTDTQYF	TGTGCCAGCAGCGTGCCCGGCACAGATACGCAGTATTTT
TRBV15	TRBJ2-1	-	-	CATSFGTPGGEQFF	TGTGCCACCAGCTTCGGGACACCCGGTGGGGAGCAGTTCTTC
TRBV6-6	TRBJ2-5	-	-	CASAGAGETQYF	TGTGCCAGCGCGGGGGCGGGGGAGACCCAGTACTTC
TRBV7-6	TRBJ2-3	-	-	CASSLVEGADTQYF	TGTGCCAGCAGCTTAGTGGAGGGTGCAGATACGCAGTATTTT
TRBV7-3	TRBJ1-2	-	TRBD1	CASSSQGGTRYGYTF	TGTGCCAGCAGCTCGCAGGGGGGAACCCGCTATGGCTACACCTTC
TRBV2	TRBJ1-2	-	-	CASTSMGANYGYTF	TGTGCCAGCACCTCGATGGGGGCGAACTATGGCTACACCTTC
TRBV7-3	TRBJ2-5	-	TRBD2	CASSLASGGAEETQYF	TGTGCCAGCAGCTTAGCTAGCGGGGGGGCAGAAGAGACCCAGTACTTC
TRBV2	TRBJ1-5	-	TRBD1	CASSDRDRSGQPQHF	TGTGCCAGCAGCGACCGGGACAGGTCGGGACAGCCCCAGCATTTT
TRBV7-2	TRBJ1-1	-	-	CASSLVRQFDMNTEAFF	TGTGCCAGCAGCTTAGTACGTCAGTTTGACATGAACACTGAAGCTTTCTTT
TRBV2	TRBJ1-3	-	-	CASRQDGNTIYF	TGTGCCAGCAGGCAGGATGGAAACACCATATATTTT
TRBV11-3	TRBJ2-2	many	-	CASSLAGELFF	TGTGCCAGCAGCTTGGCCGGGGAGCTGTTTTTT
TRBV4-1	TRBJ2-7	-	TRBD1	CASSNAGTGVSYEQYF	TGCGCCAGCAGCAACGCCGGGACAGGGGTCTCCTACGAGCAGTACTTC
TRBV10-3	TRBJ2-7	many	-	CATRREDTYEQYF	TGTGCCACACGGAGGGAGGATACCTACGAGCAGTACTTC
TRBV15	TRBJ1-5	-	TRBD1	CATSRGGGEGQPQHF	TGTGCCACCAGCAGGGGAGGGGGCGAGGGACAGCCCCAGCATTTT
TRBV24-1	TRBJ2-7	-	-	CATSESYEQYF	TGTGCCACCAGTGAGAGCTACGAGCAGTACTTC
TRBV10-1	TRBJ1-2	-	-	CASTKRALAGGGGYTF	TGCGCCAGCACTAAACGGGCACTAGCGGGGGGAGGAGGCTACACCTTC
TRBV7-9	TRBJ1-4	many	TRBD1	CASSLDRGDEKLFF	TGTGCCAGCAGCCTGGACAGGGGTGATGAAAAACTGTTTTTT
TRBV28	TRBJ1-2	once	-	CASSPGQTYGYTF	TGTGCCAGCAGCCCAGGACAGACTTATGGCTACACCTTC
TRBV5-1	TRBJ1-2	many	-	CASRAGDVSNYGYTF	TGCGCCAGCCGGGCAGGGGATGTTTCGAACTATGGCTACACCTTC